This T cell receptor (beta chain) was recovered during a study of shared clonotypes between healthy human individuals. The germline V gene has CDR1 SGHRS and CDR2 YFSETQ. The CDR3 has 14 amino acids. Trimming pared 1 base from V and 1 base from J, leaving 5 bases between. The table came from immunoSEQ multiplex PCR; TCRdb's copy has only in-frame clones and leaves some out. Seen here are about 1.5 million clones, approximately 98% observed once, and the top ten hold around 0.45%. Study-level points and caveats: A small donor pool kept down the genetic and exposure-history diversity that was represented. Among non-shared clonotypes, generation probabilities were lower than among those shared by all four donors.

Remarks on this clone: Its matching antigen is unknown.

This receptor was identified in a man younger than 40 in good health. Sequencing was done on a sample of naive CD4+ T cells sorted from blood. Subset given: CD45RA+ positively selected. The chain uses TRBV5-1 and TRBJ1-4; D unclear. The CDR3 sequence is CASSLIGTNEKLFF. The CDR3 coding sequence is TGCGCCAGCAGCTTGATCGGAACTAATGAAAAACTGTTTTTT.